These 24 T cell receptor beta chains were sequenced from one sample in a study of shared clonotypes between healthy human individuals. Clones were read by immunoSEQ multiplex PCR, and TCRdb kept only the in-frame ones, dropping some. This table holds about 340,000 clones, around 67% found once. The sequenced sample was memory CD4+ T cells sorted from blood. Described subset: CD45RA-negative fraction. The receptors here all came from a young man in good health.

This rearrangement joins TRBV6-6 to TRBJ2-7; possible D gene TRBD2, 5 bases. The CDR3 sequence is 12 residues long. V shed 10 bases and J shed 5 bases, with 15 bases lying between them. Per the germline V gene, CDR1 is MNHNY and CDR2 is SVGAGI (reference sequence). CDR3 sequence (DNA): TGTGCCACCAAGACTAAGTCCGACGAGCAGTACTTC. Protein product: CATKTKSDEQYF.

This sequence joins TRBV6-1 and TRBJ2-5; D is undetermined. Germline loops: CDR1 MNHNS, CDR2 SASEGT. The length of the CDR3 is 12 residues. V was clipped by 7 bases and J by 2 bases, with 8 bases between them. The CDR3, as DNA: TGTGCCAGCACGGCTGTTCAAGAGACCCAGTACTTC. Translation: CASTAVQETQYF.

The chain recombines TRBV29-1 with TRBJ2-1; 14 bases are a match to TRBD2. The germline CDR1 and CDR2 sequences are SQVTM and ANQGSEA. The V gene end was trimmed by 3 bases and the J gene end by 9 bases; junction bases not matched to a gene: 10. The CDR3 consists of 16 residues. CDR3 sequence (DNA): TGCAGCGTTGACGGACTAGCGGGAGGTAGAGGTAGTGAGCAGTTCTTC. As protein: CSVDGLAGGRGSEQFF.

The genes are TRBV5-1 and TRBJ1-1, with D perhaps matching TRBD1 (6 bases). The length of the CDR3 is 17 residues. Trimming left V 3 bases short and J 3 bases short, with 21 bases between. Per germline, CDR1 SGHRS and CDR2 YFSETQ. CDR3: CASSYSPKTGSDTEAFF. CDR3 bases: TGCGCCAGCAGCTATTCTCCTAAGACAGGTTCGGACACTGAAGCTTTCTTT.

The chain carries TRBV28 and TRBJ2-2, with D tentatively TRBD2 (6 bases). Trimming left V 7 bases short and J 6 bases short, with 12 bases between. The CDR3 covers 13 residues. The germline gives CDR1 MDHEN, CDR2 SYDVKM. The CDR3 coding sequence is TGTGCCAGCAAAAGACTAGTCGCCGGGGAGCTGTTTTTT. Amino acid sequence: CASKRLVAGELFF.

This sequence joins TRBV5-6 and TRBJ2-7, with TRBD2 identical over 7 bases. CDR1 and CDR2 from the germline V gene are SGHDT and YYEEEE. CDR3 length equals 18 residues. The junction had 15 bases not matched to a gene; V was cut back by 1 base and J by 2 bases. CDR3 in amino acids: CASSLFAVLARATYEQYF. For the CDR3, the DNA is TGTGCCAGCAGCTTGTTCGCGGTACTAGCGCGAGCCACCTACGAGCAGTACTTC.

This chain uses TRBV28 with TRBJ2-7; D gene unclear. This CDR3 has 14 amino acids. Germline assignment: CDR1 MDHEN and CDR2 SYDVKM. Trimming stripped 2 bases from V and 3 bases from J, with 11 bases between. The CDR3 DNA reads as TGTGCCAGCAGTTTAATGGGTCCGCTCTACGAGCAGTACTTC. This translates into CASSLMGPLYEQYF.

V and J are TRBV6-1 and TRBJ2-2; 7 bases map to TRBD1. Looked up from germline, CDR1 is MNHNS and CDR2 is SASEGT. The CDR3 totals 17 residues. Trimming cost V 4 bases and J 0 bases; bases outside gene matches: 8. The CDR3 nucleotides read TGTGCCAGCAGTGGTCGGGATGGGACAGCGAACACCGGGGAGCTGTTTTTT. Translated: CASSGRDGTANTGELFF.

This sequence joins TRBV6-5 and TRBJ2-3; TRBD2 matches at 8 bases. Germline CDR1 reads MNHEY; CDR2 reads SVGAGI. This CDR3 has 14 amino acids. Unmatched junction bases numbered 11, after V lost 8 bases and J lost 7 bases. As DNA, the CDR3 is TGTGCCAGCTCCGGGACTAGTGGTCTATATACGCAGTATTTT. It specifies CASSGTSGLYTQYF.

The CDR3 DNA reads TGTGCCAGCAGCTTCGAACGGGGCCAGAAGAACACTGAAGCTTTCTTT. Translation: CASSFERGQKNTEAFF. The chain uses TRBV11-2 and TRBJ1-1, with D maybe TRBD1 (5 bases). Germline V gene data show CDR1 as SGHAT and CDR2 as FQNNGV. This CDR3 is 16 amino acids long. V lost 3 bases to trimming and J lost 1 base, with 15 bases between them.

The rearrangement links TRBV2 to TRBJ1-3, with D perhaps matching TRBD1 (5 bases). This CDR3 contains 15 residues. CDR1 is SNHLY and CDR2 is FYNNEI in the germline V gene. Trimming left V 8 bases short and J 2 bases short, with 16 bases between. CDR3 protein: CASRRSQGTGNTIYF. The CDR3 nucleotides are TGTGCCAGCCGACGAAGTCAGGGAACTGGAAACACCATATATTTT.

CDR3 in amino acids: CASSLYAETSSGNTIYF. Written as DNA, the CDR3 is TGCGCCAGCAGCTTGTACGCCGAGACAAGCTCTGGAAACACCATATATTTT. V usage is TRBV5-1 and J usage is TRBJ1-3; D unresolved. Germline V gene sequence: CDR1 SGHRS, CDR2 YFSETQ. The CDR3 runs to 17 residues. Between the trimmed V and J ends, which lost 1 base and 0 bases, there was a span of 14 bases.

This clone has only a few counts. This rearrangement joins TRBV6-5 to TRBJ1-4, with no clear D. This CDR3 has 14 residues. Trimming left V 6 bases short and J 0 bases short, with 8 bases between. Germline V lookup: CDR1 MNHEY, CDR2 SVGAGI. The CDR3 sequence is CASSLSATNEKLFF. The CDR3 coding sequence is TGTGCCAGCAGCTTGTCTGCAACTAATGAAAAACTGTTTTTT.

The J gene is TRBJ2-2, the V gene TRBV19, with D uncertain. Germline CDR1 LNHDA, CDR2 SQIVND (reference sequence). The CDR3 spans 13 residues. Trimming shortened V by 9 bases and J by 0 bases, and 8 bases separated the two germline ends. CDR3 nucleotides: TGTGCCAGCAAGACATCGAACACCGGGGAGCTGTTTTTT. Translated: CASKTSNTGELFF. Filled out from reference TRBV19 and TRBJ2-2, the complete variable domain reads DGGITQSPKYLFRKEGQNVTLSCEQNLNHDAMYWYRQDPGQGLRLIYYSQIVNDFQKGDIAEGYSVSREKKESFPLTVTSAQKNPTAFYLCASKTSNTGELFFGEGSRLTVL.

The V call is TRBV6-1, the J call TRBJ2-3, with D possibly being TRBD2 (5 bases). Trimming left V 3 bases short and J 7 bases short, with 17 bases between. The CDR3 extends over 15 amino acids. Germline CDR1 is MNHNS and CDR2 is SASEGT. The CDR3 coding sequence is TGTGCCAGCAGTGAGTCTACTAGGCCCCAGAATACGCAGTATTTT. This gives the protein CASSESTRPQNTQYF.

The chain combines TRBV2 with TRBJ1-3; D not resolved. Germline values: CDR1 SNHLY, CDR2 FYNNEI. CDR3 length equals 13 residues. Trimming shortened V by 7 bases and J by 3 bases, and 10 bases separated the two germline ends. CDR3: CASKAEVGNTIYF. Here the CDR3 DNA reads TGTGCCAGCAAGGCGGAGGTTGGAAACACCATATATTTT.

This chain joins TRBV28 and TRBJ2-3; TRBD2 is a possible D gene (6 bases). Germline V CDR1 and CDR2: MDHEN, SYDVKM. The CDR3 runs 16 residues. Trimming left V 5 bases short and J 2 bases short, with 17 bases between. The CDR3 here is CASSPSSVRYTDTQYF. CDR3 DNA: TGTGCCAGCAGTCCATCTAGCGTAAGGTACACAGATACGCAGTATTTT.

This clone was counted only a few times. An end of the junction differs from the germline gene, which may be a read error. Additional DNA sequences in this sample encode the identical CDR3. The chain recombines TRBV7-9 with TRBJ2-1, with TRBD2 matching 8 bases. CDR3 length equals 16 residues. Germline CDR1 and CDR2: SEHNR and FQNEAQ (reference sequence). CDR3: CASSLALAGSYNEQFF. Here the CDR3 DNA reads TGTGCCAGCAGCCTAGCCTTAGCGGGATCTTACAATGAGCAGTTCTTC.

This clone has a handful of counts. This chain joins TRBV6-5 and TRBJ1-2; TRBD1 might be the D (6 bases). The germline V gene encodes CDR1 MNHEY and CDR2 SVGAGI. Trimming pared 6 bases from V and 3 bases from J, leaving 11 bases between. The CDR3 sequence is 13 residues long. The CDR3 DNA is TGTGCCAGCAGCCCCGGACAGTACTATGGCTACACCTTC. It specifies CASSPGQYYGYTF.

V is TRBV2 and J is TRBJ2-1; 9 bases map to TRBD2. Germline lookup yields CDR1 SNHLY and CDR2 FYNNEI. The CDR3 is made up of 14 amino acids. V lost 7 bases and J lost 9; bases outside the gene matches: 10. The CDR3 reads CASIPSVAGVEQFF. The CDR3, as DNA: TGTGCCAGCATTCCGTCGGTAGCGGGGGTTGAGCAGTTCTTC. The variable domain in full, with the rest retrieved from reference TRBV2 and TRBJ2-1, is EPEVTQTPSHQVTQMGQEVILRCVPISNHLYFYWYRQILGQKVEFLVSFYNNEISEKSEIFDDQFSVERPDGSNFTLKIRSTKLEDSAMYFCASIPSVAGVEQFFGPGTRLTVL.

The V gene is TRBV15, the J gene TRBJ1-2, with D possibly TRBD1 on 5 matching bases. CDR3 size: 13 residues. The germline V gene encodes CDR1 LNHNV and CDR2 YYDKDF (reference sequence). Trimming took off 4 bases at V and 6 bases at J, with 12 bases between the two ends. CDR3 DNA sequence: TGTGCCACCAGCATTGCCGGGGGGAATGGCTACACCTTC. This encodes CATSIAGGNGYTF.

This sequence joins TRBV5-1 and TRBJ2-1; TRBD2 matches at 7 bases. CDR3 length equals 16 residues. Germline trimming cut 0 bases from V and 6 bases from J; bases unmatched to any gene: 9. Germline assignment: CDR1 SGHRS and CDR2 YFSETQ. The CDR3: CASSLEVTSFGNEQFF. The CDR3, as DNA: TGCGCCAGCAGCTTGGAGGTGACTAGCTTCGGCAATGAGCAGTTCTTC. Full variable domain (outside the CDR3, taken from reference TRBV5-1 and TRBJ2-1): KAGVTQTPRYLIKTRGQQVTLSCSPISGHRSVSWYQQTPGQGLQFLFEYFSETQRNKGNFPGRFSGRQFSNSRSEMNVSTLELGDSALYLCASSLEVTSFGNEQFFGPGTRLTVL.

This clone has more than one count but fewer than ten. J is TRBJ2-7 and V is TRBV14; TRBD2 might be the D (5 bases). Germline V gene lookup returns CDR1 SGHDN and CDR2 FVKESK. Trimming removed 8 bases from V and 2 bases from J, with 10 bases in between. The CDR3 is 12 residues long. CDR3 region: CASARVTYEQYF. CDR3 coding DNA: TGTGCCAGCGCGAGGGTAACCTACGAGCAGTACTTC.

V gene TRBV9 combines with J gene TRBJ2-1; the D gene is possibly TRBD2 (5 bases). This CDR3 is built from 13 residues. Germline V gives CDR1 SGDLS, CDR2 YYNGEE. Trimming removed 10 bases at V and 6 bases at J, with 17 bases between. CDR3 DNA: TGTGCCTCTCGGGGAGATCCGCCCAATGAGCAGTTCTTC. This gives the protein CASRGDPPNEQFF.